A single sample gave rise to the 23 T cell receptor beta chains below, sequenced in a study of blood T cell repertoires in COVID-19. Sequencing used immunoSEQ multiplex PCR; TCRdb keeps in-frame clones, though not all of them. The table includes 250,000 to 350,000 clones, more than 80% detected once. The sequenced material came from peripheral blood. The receptors stem from a woman in her 30s with active or convalescent COVID-19.

The CDR3 DNA reads TGTGCCAGCAGCCGAGCTCAGGGATCTCAGCCCCAGCATTTT. It is translated as CASSRAQGSQPQHF. The chain carries TRBV7-8 and TRBJ1-5; tentative D call: TRBD1 (5 bases). CDR3 length: 14 residues. With 5 bases removed from V and 6 bases from J, the gap between germline ends came to 14 bases. The germline V gene has CDR1 SGHVS and CDR2 FQNEAQ.

V gene TRBV30 combines with J gene TRBJ1-4; the match to TRBD1 covers 9 bases. Germline loops: CDR1 GTSNPN, CDR2 SVGIG (reference sequence). Trimming at V came to 8 bases and at J to 7 bases, leaving 8 bases not matched to a gene. This CDR3 contains 13 residues. CDR3 bases: TGTGCCAGCTACAGGGGGCTCGGTGAAAAACTGTTTTTT. This sequence encodes CASYRGLGEKLFF.

This chain links TRBV4-3 with TRBJ1-6; no clear D gene. The CDR3 spans 14 residues. V was clipped by 3 bases and J by 8 bases, with 11 bases between them. Per germline, CDR1 LGHNA and CDR2 YSLEER. Here the CDR3 DNA reads TGCGCCAGCAGCCAGGAAGGGCGGGATTCACCCCTCCACTTT. This encodes CASSQEGRDSPLHF.

The rearrangement uses TRBV6-2 or TRBV6-3 and TRBJ2-6; D unclear. V gave up 5 bases and J gave up 0 bases, with 11 bases separating them. Germline lookup yields CDR1 MNHEY and CDR2 SVGEGT. The CDR3 has 16 residues. The CDR3 spells CASSQMADSGANVLTF. The CDR3 DNA is TGTGCCAGCAGTCAGATGGCGGACTCTGGGGCCAACGTCCTGACTTTC.

This clone has only a few counts. The genes are TRBV7-3 and TRBJ1-5; TRBD1 matches 10 bases. Germline V gene lookup returns CDR1 SGHTA and CDR2 FQGTGA. This CDR3 comprises 12 residues. V shed 10 bases and J 6 bases; nucleotides not matched to a gene: 3. CDR3 sequence (DNA): TGTGCCACGACAGGGGGCGGTCAGCCCCAGCATTTT. Translating it yields CATTGGGQPQHF.

This clone has a handful of counts. At one end the junction does not follow the germline gene, possibly because of a read error. The chain recombines TRBV7-2 with TRBJ1-6; 9 nucleotides align to TRBD1. The CDR3 extends over 15 amino acids. The germline CDR1 and CDR2 sequences are SGHTA and FQGNSA. The CDR3 spells CASTLDRGRNSPLHF. The CDR3 DNA is TGTGCCAGCACCTTAGACAGGGGGAGAAATTCACCCCTCCACTTT.

This clone was observed once. The chain links TRBV9 to TRBJ1-4, with 9 bases lining up with TRBD1. This CDR3 is 14 amino acids long. Per the germline V gene, CDR1 is SGDLS and CDR2 is YYNGEE. Trimming cost V 5 bases and J 7 bases; bases outside gene matches: 6. The CDR3 loop is CASSTGGASEKLFF. CDR3 nucleotide sequence: TGTGCCAGCAGTACAGGGGGCGCGTCTGAAAAACTGTTTTTT.

In this sample, this clone turned up a few times. V usage is TRBV21-1 and J usage is TRBJ1-6; the table calls TRBD1, which could not be checked here. TRBV21-1 is a recognized pseudogene. The CDR3 covers 16 residues. CDR3 residues: CASSKYGQGAYSPLHF. The CDR3 DNA reads as TGTGCCAGCAGCAAATATGGTCAGGGGGCATATTCACCCCTCCACTTT.

V is TRBV2 and J is TRBJ1-2, with a possible D match to TRBD1 (5 bases). The CDR3 covers 12 residues. Germline V gene lookup returns CDR1 SNHLY and CDR2 FYNNEI. V was pared by 6 bases and J by 6 bases, with 11 bases between. The CDR3 spells CASRGRDNGYTF. The CDR3 nucleotides read TGTGCCAGCAGGGGCAGGGATAATGGCTACACCTTC.

The chain links TRBV5-1 to TRBJ2-7; 9 nucleotides agree with TRBD2. This CDR3 spans 14 amino acids. Per germline, CDR1 SGHRS and CDR2 YFSETQ. V shed 2 bases, J shed 10 bases, and the junction held 10 bases outside the gene matches. The CDR3 is CASSLGGGASRQYF. In DNA form, the CDR3 reads TGCGCCAGCAGCTTAGGCGGGGGGGCATCGAGACAGTACTTC.

This clone has just one count. This chain joins TRBV9 and TRBJ1-5, with 8 bases fitting TRBD1. This CDR3 is 15 amino acids long. The junction had 6 bases not matched to a gene; V was cut back by 4 bases and J by 3 bases. Germline CDR1 reads SGDLS; CDR2 reads YYNGEE. The CDR3 here is CASSPDRDHNQPQHF. The CDR3 coding sequence is TGTGCCAGCAGCCCGGACAGGGACCACAATCAGCCCCAGCATTTT.

The CDR3 loop is CASPEGTGSLWALYEQYF. DNA of the CDR3: TGCGCCAGCCCGGAGGGGACAGGCTCCTTGTGGGCCCTTTACGAGCAGTACTTC. This sequence joins TRBV23-1 and TRBJ2-7, with 8 bases matching TRBD1. TRBV23-1 is known as an ORF, though its function is uncertain. The CDR3 has 18 amino acids. With V trimmed by 8 bases and J by 4 bases, 22 bases remained unmatched.

The chain uses TRBV6-5 and TRBJ1-6; 10 bases are shared with TRBD1. The CDR3 runs to 14 residues. V dropped 8 bases and J dropped 6; count of bases not matched to a gene: 4. The germline gives CDR1 MNHEY, CDR2 SVGAGI. The CDR3 is CASLGTGANSPLHF. CDR3 DNA sequence: TGTGCCAGCCTTGGGACAGGGGCTAATTCACCCCTCCACTTT.

CDR3 sequence (DNA): TGTGCCAGCAGCTTAACATGGGGGCACGGCTACACCTTC. Its protein product is CASSLTWGHGYTF. The chain links TRBV7-3 to TRBJ1-2; a weak D match, TRBD1 (6 bases). Germline values: CDR1 SGHTA, CDR2 FQGTGA. This CDR3 spans 13 amino acids. V was shortened by 0 bases and J by 8 bases, with 10 bases between the two germline ends.

This chain uses TRBV30 with TRBJ1-2, with D possibly being TRBD1 (6 bases). CDR1 is GTSNPN, CDR2 SVGIG, per germline (reference sequence). V lost 8 bases and J 2 bases, leaving 9 bases between the germline ends. This CDR3 region has 11 residues. CDR3 DNA: TGTGCCGAGGGGGGGAACTATGGCTACACCTTC. It specifies CAEGGNYGYTF.

The CDR3 DNA sequence: TGTGCCAGCTCACCGAACCAAGGGGGCGTCACTGAAGCTTTCTTT. Protein sequence: CASSPNQGGVTEAFF. The chain has TRBV18 and TRBJ1-1; 7 bases fit TRBD1. The length of the CDR3 is 15 residues. Germline CDR1 and CDR2: KGHSH and LQKENI. After removal of 3 bases from V and 4 bases from J, the junction contained 8 bases not matched to a gene. The complete variable domain, with remaining parts taken from reference TRBV18 and TRBJ1-1, reads NAGVMQNPRHLVRRRGQEARLRCSPMKGHSHVYWYRQLPEEGLKFMVYLQKENIIDESGMPKERFSAEFPKEGPSILRIQQVVRGDSAAYFCASSPNQGGVTEAFFGQGTRLTVV.

This clone was found once. This chain links TRBV4-3 with TRBJ1-1, with 9 bases aligning to TRBD1. The CDR3 spans 16 residues. Losses at the gene ends were 5 bases for V and 4 bases for J; bases not matched to a gene: 11. CDR1 and CDR2 (germline): LGHNA, YSLEER. The CDR3 here is CASSTGDRERGTEAFF. CDR3 nucleotide sequence: TGCGCCAGCAGCACCGGGGACAGGGAGCGGGGCACTGAAGCTTTCTTT.

Only one count was recorded for this clone. The V call is TRBV5-6, the J call TRBJ2-1; the D is unclear. The CDR3 has 14 residues. Trimming stripped 5 bases from V and 4 bases from J, with 13 bases between. From germline, CDR1 is SGHDT and CDR2 YYEEEE. Written as DNA, the CDR3 is TGTGCCAGCAGTCGCGGTCAGAAATACAATGAGCAGTTCTTC. Protein product: CASSRGQKYNEQFF.

The chain carries TRBV6-2 or TRBV6-3 and TRBJ2-7; a weak D match, TRBD1 (6 bases). Trimming pared 2 bases from V and 5 bases from J, leaving 13 bases between. Germline-derived CDR1 and CDR2 are MNHEY and SVGEGT. The CDR3 runs 14 residues. The CDR3 spells CASSYGTKADEQYF. The CDR3, as DNA: TGTGCCAGCAGTTACGGGACAAAAGCGGACGAGCAGTACTTC.

The chain joins TRBV24-1 to TRBJ1-2; 10 bases match TRBD1. Trimming took 5 bases from V and 0 from J; bases not matched to a gene: 8. The CDR3 loop spans 17 amino acids. Germline assignment: CDR1 KGHDR and CDR2 SFDVKD. The CDR3 DNA reads as TGTGCCACCAGTGGTTCTCCCGGGACAGGGGCTAACTATGGCTACACCTTC. Its translation is CATSGSPGTGANYGYTF.

The chain has TRBV14 and TRBJ1-4, with no clear D. CDR3 length equals 15 residues. Germline CDR1 is SGHDN and CDR2 is FVKESK. Trimming removed 1 base at V and 0 bases at J, with 6 bases between. CDR3 region: CASSQVRTTNEKLFF. CDR3 sequence (DNA): TGTGCCAGCAGCCAAGTCAGAACAACTAATGAAAAACTGTTTTTT.

The genes are TRBV21-1 and TRBJ1-6. TRBV21-1 corresponds to a pseudogene. The CDR3 is 17 amino acids. The CDR3 protein is CASSKDWVANSGSPLHF. The CDR3, as DNA: TGTGCCAGCAGCAAAGATTGGGTGGCGAACTCGGGTTCACCCCTCCACTTT.

The chain employs TRBV19 and TRBJ1-2; 12 bases agree with TRBD1. The CDR3 runs 14 residues. Trimming took 7 bases from V and 4 from J; bases not matched to a gene: 4. Germline CDR1 is LNHDA and CDR2 is SQIVND (reference sequence). The CDR3 loop reads CASNPGQGAYGYTF. In DNA form, the CDR3 reads TGTGCCAGTAATCCGGGACAGGGGGCCTATGGCTACACCTTC.